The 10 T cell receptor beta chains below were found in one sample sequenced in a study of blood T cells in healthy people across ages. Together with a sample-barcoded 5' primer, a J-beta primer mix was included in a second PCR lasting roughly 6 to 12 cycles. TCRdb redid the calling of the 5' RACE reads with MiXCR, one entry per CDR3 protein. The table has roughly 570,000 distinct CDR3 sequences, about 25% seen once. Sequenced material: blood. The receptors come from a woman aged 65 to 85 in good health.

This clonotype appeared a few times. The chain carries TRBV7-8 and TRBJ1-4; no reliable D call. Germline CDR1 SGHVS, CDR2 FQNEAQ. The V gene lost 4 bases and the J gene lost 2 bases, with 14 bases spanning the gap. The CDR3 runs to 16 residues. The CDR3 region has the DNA TGTGCCAGCAGCTACCCCCGCGGAGGGACTAATGAAAAACTGTTTTTT. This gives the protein CASSYPRGGTNEKLFF.

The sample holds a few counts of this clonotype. The CDR3 region has the DNA TGTGCCAGCAGCCACGACAGAGCCTATGGCTACACCTTC. It encodes CASSHDRAYGYTF. The chain carries TRBV3-1 and TRBJ1-2, with TRBD1 as a possible D gene (5 bases). Per germline, CDR1 LGHDT and CDR2 YNNKEL (reference sequence). Between the trimmed V and J ends, which lost 3 bases and 4 bases, there was a span of 9 bases. This CDR3 comprises 13 residues.

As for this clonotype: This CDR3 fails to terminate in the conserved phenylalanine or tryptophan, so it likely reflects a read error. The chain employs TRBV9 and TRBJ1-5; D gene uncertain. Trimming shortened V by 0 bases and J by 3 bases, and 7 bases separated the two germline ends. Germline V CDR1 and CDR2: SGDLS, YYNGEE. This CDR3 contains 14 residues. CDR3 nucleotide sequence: TGTGCCAGCAGCGTAGGACATGACAATCAGCCCCAGCATCTT. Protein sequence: CASSVGHDNQPQHL.

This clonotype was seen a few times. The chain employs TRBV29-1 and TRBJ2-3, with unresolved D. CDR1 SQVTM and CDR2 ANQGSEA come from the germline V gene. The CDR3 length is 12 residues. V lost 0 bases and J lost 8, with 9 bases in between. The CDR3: CSVEELGSTQYF. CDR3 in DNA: TGCAGCGTTGAAGAGTTAGGTAGTACGCAGTATTTT.

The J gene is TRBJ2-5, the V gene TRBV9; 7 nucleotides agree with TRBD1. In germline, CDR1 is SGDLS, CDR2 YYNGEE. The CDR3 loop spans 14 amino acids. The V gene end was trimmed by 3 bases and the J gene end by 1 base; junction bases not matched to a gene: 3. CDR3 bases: TGTGCCAGCAGCGCTTGGGACAGCCAAGAGACCCAGTACTTC. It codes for CASSAWDSQETQYF.

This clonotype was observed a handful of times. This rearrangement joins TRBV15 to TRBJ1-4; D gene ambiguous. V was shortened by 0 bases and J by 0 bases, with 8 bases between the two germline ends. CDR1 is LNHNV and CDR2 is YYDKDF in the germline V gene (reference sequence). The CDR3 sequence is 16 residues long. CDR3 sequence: CATSRDPGSTNEKLFF. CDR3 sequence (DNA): TGTGCCACCAGCAGAGATCCGGGCTCAACTAATGAAAAACTGTTTTTT.

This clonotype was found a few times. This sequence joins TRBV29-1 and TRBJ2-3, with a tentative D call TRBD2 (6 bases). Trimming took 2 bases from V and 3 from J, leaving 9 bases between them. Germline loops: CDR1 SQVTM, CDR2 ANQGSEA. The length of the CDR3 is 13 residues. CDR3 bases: TGCAGCGTTGAACGGCTAGCGACAGATACGCAGTATTTT. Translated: CSVERLATDTQYF.

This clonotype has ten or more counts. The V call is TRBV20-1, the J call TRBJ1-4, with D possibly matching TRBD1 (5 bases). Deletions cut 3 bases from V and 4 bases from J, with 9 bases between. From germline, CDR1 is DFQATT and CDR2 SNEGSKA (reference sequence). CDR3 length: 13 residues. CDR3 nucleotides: TGCAGTGCTAGGGGGGGAAATAATGAAAAACTGTTTTTT. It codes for CSARGGNNEKLFF.

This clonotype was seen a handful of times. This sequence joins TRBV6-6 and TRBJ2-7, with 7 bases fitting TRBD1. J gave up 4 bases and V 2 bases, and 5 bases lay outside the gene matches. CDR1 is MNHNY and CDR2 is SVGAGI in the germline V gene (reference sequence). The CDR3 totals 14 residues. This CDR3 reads CASSYPDRSYEQYV. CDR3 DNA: TGTGCCAGCAGTTACCCGGACAGGAGTTACGAGCAGTACGTC.

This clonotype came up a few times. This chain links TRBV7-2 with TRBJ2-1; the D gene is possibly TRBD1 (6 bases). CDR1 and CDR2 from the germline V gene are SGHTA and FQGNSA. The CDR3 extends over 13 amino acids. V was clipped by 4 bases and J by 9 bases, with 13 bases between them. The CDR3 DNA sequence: TGTGCCAGCAGCTCACAGGGTAGTGGTGAGCAGTTCTTC. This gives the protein CASSSQGSGEQFF. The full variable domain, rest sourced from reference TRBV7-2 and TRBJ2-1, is GAGVSQSPSNKVTEKGKDVELRCDPISGHTALYWYRQSLGQGLEFLIYFQGNSAPDKSGLPSDRFSAERTGGSVSTLTIQRTQQEDSAVYLCASSSQGSGEQFFGPGTRLTVL.